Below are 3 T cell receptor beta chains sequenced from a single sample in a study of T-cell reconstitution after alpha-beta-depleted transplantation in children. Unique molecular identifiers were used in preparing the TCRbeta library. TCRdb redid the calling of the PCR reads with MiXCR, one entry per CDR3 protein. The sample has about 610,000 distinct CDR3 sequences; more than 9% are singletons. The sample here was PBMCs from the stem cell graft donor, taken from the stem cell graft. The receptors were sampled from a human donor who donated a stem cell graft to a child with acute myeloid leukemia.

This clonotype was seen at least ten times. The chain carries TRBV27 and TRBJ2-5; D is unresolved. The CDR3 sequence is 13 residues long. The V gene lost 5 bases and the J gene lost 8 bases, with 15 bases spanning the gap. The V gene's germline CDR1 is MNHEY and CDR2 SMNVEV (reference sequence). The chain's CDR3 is CASSPPLSVTQYF. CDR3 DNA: TGTGCCAGCAGTCCCCCGTTAAGTGTTACCCAGTACTTC.

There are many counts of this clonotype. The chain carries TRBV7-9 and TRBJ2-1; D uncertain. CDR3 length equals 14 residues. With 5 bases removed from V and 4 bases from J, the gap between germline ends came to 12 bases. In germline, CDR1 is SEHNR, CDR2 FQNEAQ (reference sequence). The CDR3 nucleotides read TGTGCCAGCAGCATCAGCCTTTTGTACAATGAGCAGTTCTTC. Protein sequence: CASSISLLYNEQFF.

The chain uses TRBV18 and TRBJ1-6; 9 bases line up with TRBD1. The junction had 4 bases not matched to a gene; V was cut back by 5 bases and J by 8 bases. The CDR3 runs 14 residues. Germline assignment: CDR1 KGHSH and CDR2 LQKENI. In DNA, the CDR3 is TGTGCCAGCTCATCGGACAGGGGCGATTCACCCCTCCACTTT. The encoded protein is CASSSDRGDSPLHF. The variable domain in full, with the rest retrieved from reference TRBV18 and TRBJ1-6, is NAGVMQNPRHLVRRRGQEARLRCSPMKGHSHVYWYRQLPEEGLKFMVYLQKENIIDESGMPKERFSAEFPKEGPSILRIQQVVRGDSAAYFCASSSDRGDSPLHFGNGTRLTVT.